In this sample, the clone carrying this TCR beta chain turned up many times. The antigen is undetermined. Treatment of any kind had been given to no patient before thyroid surgery. These data originate in a study of metastatic and nonmetastatic thyroid tumors. On the study more broadly: Repertoire comparisons spanned blood and tumor or nodule tissue from malignant and benign thyroid patients.

In the authors' workflow: To classify distant metastasis in papillary thyroid cancer, a model was built from CDR3 differences across clinicopathological groups. TCRdb re-called the PCR reads with MiXCR. These V and J calls are TCRdb output, not the study's own analysis. The sample includes about 82,000 clones, under 15% of them seen just once. Study-level results: Benign nodules were reported to have significantly lower TCR beta diversity than malignant thyroid tumors, in blood and tumor.

Looked up from germline, CDR1 is LNHDA and CDR2 is SQIVND (reference sequence). The trim removed 5 bases at V and 3 bases at J, leaving 0 bases unmatched. The CDR3 contains 13 residues. What was sequenced was tumor tissue. This sequence was found in a female donor with papillary thyroid cancer or a benign thyroid nodule (not recorded which). Some clones in this sample may be carry-over from other donors' samples. The chain has TRBV19 and TRBJ2-7, with 11 positions matching TRBD2. The CDR3 protein is CASSGTSGYEQYF. The CDR3 DNA follows: TGTGCCAGTAGTGGGACTAGCGGCTACGAGCAGTACTTC.